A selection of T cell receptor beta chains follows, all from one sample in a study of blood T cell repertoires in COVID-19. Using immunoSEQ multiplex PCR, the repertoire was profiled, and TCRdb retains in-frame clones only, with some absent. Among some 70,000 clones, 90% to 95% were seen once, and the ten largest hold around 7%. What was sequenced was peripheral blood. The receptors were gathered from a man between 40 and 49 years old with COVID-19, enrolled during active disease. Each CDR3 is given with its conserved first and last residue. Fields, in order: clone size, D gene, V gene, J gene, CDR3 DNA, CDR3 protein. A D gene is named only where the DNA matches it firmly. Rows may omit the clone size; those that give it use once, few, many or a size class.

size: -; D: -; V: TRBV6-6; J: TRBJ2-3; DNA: TGTGCCAGCAGGACCTCGGGGGGCTGGTCCGATACGCAGTATTTT; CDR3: CASRTSGGWSDTQYF
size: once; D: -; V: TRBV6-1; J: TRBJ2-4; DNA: TGTGCCAGCAGTGAAAATCAGGCTTTAGCCAAAAACATTCAGTACTTC; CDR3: CASSENQALAKNIQYF
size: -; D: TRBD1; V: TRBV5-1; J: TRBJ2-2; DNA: TGCGCCAGCAGCTTGCAGGGGGCTATGGACACCGGGGAGCTGTTTTTT; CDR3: CASSLQGAMDTGELFF
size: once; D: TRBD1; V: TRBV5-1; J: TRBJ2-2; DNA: TGCGCCACCGGACTACAGGGGGCTGCCACCGGGGAGCTGTTTTTT; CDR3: CATGLQGAATGELFF
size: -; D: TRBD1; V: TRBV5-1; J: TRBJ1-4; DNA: TGCGCCAGCAGCCCCGGACAGGCGACTACAGATGAAAAACTGTTTTTT; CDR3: CASSPGQATTDEKLFF
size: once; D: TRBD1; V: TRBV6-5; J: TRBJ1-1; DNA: TGTGCCAGCAGTTATGGGACAGGCGACGGCCCCACTGAAGCTTTCTTT; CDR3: CASSYGTGDGPTEAFF
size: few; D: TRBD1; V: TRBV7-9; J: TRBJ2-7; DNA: TGTGCCAGCAGCTTATCGAGGGGACAGGACGAGCAGTACTTC; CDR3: CASSLSRGQDEQYF
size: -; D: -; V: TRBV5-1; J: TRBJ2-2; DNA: TGCGCCAGCAGCTTGTCCGTTACGAACACCGGGGAGCTGTTTTTT; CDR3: CASSLSVTNTGELFF
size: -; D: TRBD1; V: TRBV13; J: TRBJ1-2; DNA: TGTGCCAGCAGCGCACAGGGGCTGGAAGGCTACACCTTC; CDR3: CASSAQGLEGYTF
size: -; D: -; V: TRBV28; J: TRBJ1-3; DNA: TGTGCCAGCAGTTTCCCTTTGGGCCGCTCTGGAAACACCATATATTTT; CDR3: CASSFPLGRSGNTIYF
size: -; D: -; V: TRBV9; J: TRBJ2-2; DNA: TGTGCCAGCAGCCGCCAGGGATGGGGGGCCGGGGAGCTGTTTTTT; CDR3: CASSRQGWGAGELFF
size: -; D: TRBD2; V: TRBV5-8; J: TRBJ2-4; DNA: TGTGCCAGCAGCTTGGGCCCGCGGGAGGGGCAAAACATTCAGTACTTC; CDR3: CASSLGPREGQNIQYF
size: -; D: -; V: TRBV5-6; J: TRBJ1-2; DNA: TGTGCCAGCAGCTTGGAAGTACGCGGGGTTGGCTACACCTTC; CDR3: CASSLEVRGVGYTF
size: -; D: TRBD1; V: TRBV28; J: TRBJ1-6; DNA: TGTGCCAGCAGTTTAAGTGACAGGGTGGGGGGAGCACCCCTCCACTTT; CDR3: CASSLSDRVGGAPLHF
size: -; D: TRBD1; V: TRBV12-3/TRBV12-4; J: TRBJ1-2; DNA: TGTGCCAGCAGTGACAGGGTTGGCTACACCTTC; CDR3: CASSDRVGYTF
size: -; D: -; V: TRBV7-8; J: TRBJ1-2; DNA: TGTGCCAGCAGTTTAACAGCCGCCGGCTATGGCTACACCTTC; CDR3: CASSLTAAGYGYTF
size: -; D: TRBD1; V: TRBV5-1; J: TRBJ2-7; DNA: TGCGCCAGCAGCTTGCCGGGACAGGGATACGAGCAGTACTTC; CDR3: CASSLPGQGYEQYF
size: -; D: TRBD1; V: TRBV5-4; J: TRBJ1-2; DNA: TGTGCCAGCAGCGGAACCGGGACAGGTGTTTATGGCTACACCTTC; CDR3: CASSGTGTGVYGYTF
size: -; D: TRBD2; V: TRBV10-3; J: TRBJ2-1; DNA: TGTGCCATTAGGCTCCCGGGGGGGGAAACAATGAAGCAGTTCTTC; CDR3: CAIRLPGGETMKQFF
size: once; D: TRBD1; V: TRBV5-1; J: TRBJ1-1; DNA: TGCGCCAGCAGCCAGGGACAGGGGTACGGACGGGAGGCTGAAGCTTTCTTT; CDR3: CASSQGQGYGREAEAFF
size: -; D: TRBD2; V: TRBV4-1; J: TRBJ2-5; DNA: TGCGCCAGCAGCCGGGCCCCCACTACTACTAGCGGGGGGGCGGAGACCCAGTACTTC; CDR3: CASSRAPTTTSGGAETQYF
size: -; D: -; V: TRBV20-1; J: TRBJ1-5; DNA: TGCAGTGCTAGTTATTCTAGCAATCAGCCCCAGCATTTT; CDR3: CSASYSSNQPQHF
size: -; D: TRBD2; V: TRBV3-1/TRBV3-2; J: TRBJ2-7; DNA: TGTGCCAGCAGCCAAGGGCGGGGGTCCTACGAGCAGTACTTC; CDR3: CASSQGRGSYEQYF
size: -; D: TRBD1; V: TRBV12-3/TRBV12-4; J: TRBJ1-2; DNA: TGTGCCAGCAGCAAAGGACAGGAAGGTGGCTACACCTTC; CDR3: CASSKGQEGGYTF
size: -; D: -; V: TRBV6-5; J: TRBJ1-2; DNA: TGTGCCAGCAGTTATGGAGTAAACTATGGCTACACCTTC; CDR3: CASSYGVNYGYTF
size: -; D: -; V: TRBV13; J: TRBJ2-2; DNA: TGTGCCAGCAGTCACCTGGGGGGATCGAACACCGGGGAGCTGTTTTTT; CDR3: CASSHLGGSNTGELFF
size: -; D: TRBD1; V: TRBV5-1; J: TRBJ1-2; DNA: TGCGCCAGCAGACCCGGGACAGGGCGAGCTAACTATGGCTACACCTTC; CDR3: CASRPGTGRANYGYTF
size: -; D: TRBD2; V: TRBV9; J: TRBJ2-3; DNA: TGTGCCAGCAGCCCTCTAGCGGGGGGGTCCACAGATACGCAGTATTTT; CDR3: CASSPLAGGSTDTQYF
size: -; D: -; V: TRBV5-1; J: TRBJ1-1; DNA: TGCGCCAGCAGCGCCATTCAGGGGAACACTGAAGCTTTCTTT; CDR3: CASSAIQGNTEAFF
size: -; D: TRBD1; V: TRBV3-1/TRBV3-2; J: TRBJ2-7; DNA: TGTGCCAGCAGCACCCGGGACAGGACCTACGAGCAGTACTTC; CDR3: CASSTRDRTYEQYF
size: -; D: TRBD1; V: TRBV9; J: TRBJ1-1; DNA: TGTGCCAGCAGCGTCGGACAGGGCGCTGAAGCTTTCTTT; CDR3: CASSVGQGAEAFF
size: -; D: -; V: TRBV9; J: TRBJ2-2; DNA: TGTGCCAGCAGCGGATCGACACCTACCGGGGAGCTGTTTTTT; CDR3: CASSGSTPTGELFF
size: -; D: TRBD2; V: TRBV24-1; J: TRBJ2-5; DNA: TGTGCCACCCAGGATAGCGGGGATCCCCAAGAGACCCAGTACTTC; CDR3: CATQDSGDPQETQYF
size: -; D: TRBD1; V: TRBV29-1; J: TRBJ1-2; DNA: TGCAGCGTTTCGACAGGGGTAGCTAACTATGGCTACACCTTC; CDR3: CSVSTGVANYGYTF
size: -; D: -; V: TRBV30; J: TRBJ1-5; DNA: TGTGCCTGGAATCCAGGGAGGGGCAATCAGCCCCAGCATTTT; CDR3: CAWNPGRGNQPQHF
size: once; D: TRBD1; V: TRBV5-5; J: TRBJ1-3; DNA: TGTGCCAGCAGCGTTGGACAGGCGTCCGGAAACACCATATATTTT; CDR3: CASSVGQASGNTIYF
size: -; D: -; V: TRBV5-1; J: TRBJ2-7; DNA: TGCGCCAGCAGCTTGGTCCTGGAGTACGAGCAGTACTTC; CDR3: CASSLVLEYEQYF
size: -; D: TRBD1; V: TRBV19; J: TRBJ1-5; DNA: TGTGCCAGTAGGACAGGGGATAATCAGCCCCAGCATTTT; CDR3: CASRTGDNQPQHF
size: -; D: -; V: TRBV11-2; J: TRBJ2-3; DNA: TGTGCCAGCAGCTTAGACAGGCTTTCAGATACGCAGTATTTT; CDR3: CASSLDRLSDTQYF
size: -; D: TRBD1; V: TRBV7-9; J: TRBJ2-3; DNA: TGTGCCAGCAGCTTTACAGGGGATTATACGCAGTATTTT; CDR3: CASSFTGDYTQYF
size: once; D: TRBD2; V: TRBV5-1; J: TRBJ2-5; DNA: TGCGCCAGCAGCTCCGGGACTAGCGGAGAAGAGACCCAGTACTTC; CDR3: CASSSGTSGEETQYF
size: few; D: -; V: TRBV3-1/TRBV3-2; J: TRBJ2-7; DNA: TGTGCCAGCAGCCGTGGGCTAGCACAGCAGTACTTC; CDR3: CASSRGLAQQYF
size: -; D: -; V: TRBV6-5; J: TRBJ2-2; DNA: TGTGCCAGCAGTTACGGGACACTCACCGGGGAGCTGTTTTTT; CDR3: CASSYGTLTGELFF
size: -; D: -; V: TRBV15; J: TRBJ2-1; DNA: TGTGCCACCAGCAGAGATCACGGGTTCAATGAGCAGTTCTTC; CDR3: CATSRDHGFNEQFF
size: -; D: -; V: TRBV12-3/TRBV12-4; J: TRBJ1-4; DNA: TGTGCCAGCAGTGTATATTCGGAAAAACTGTTTTTT; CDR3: CASSVYSEKLFF
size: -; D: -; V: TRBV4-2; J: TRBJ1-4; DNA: TGTGCCAGCAGCCCTAACCCCAGGGGCCGTAATAATGAAAAACTGTTTTTT; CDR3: CASSPNPRGRNNEKLFF
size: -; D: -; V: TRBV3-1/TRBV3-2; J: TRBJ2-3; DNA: TGTGCCAGCAGGCATAGCGGAGATACGCAGTATTTT; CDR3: CASRHSGDTQYF
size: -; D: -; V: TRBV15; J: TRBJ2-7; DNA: TGTGCCACCAGCAGAGACAGCTACGAGCAGTACTTC; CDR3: CATSRDSYEQYF
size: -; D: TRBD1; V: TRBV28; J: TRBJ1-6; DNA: TGTGCCAGCATTAGTTTGGGGGACAGGGGGCTACTCAATTCACCCCTCCACTTT; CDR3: CASISLGDRGLLNSPLHF
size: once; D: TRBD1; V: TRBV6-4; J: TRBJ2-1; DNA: TGTGCCAGCAAAAGGGGGACAGGGGCTAACAATGAGCAGTTCTTC; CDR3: CASKRGTGANNEQFF
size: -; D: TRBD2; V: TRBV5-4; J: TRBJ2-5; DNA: TGTGCCAGCAGCCAGACTAGCGGGGCGCTAGAGACCCAGTACTTC; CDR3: CASSQTSGALETQYF
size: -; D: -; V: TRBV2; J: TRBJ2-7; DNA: TGTGCCAGCAGTGAATCGCAGGTCTCCTACGAGCAGTACTTC; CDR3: CASSESQVSYEQYF
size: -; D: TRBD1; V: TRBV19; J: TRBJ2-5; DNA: TGTGCCAGTAGTGACAGGGTAAAGACCCAGTACTTC; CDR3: CASSDRVKTQYF
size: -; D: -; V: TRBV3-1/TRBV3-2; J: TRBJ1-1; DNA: TGTGCCAGCAGCCAAGGCGGAAACACTGAAGCTTTCTTT; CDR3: CASSQGGNTEAFF
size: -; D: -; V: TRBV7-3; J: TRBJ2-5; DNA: TGTGCCAGCAGCTTACAGGGCCAAGAGACCCAGTACTTC; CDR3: CASSLQGQETQYF
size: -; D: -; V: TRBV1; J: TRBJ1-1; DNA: TGCACCAGCAGCCCGCGGCGTGCGCTCCTAGTCAGAAAAGCTTTCTTT; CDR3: CTSSPRRALLVRKAFF
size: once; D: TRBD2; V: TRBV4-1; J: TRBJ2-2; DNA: TGCGCCAGCAGCCAAGTAGCGGGGGCAACTAACACCGGGGAGCTGTTTTTT; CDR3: CASSQVAGATNTGELFF